Reported below is one T cell receptor (beta chain). Its antigen is undetermined. These data belong to a study of cytomegalovirus exposure and HLA in healthy donors. The PCR had 60 Vbeta and 13 Jbeta primers. Only in-frame clones appear in the TCRdb table, and some are missing; sequencing was by immunoSEQ multiplex PCR. The sample carries some 200,000 clones, under 90% recorded once. There were likely unrecorded immune exposures, though donors were nominally healthy when sampled. Study-level findings and limits: As a later analysis showed, several of the most significant clusters appeared to be linked to common viral pathogens. The study put some 150 TCR beta chains on its list as cytomegalovirus-associated. Later analysis placed DRB1 highest and HLA-C lowest in TCR association rates, which differed by HLA locus.

This CDR3 is 14 amino acids long. Germline CDR1 is LGHNA and CDR2 is YSLEER. The sequenced sample consisted of PBMCs. The genes are TRBV4-3 and TRBJ2-5; D remains ambiguous. The DNA end is a closer match to TRBJ2-7, so the J assignment may be wrong. This TCR was recovered from a boy aged 2-15 years in good health and CMV-seronegative. CDR3 DNA: TGCGCCAGCAGCCAAGACTCAGGTACCTACGAGCAGTACTTC. Protein sequence: CASSQDSGTYEQYF.